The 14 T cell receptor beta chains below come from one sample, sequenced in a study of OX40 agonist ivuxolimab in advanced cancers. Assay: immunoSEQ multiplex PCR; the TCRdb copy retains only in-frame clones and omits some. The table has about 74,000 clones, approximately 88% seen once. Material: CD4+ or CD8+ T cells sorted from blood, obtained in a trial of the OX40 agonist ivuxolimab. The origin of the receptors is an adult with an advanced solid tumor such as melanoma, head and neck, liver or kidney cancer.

The CDR3 DNA reads as TGTGCCAGCAGTGACTCGATTTCTGGGGCCAACGTCCTGACTTTC. Translated: CASSDSISGANVLTF. The chain combines TRBV6-1 with TRBJ2-6; D not certain. CDR1 MNHNS and CDR2 SASEGT come from the germline V gene. V was cut by 3 bases and J by 1 base, with 7 bases left in between. The CDR3 contains 15 residues.

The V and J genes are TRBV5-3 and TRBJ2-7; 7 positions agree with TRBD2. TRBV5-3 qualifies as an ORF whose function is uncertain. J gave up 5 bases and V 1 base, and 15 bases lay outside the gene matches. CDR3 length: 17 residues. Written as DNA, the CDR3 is TGTGCCAGAAGCTTGATTAAGGCGGGAGCCGTGGGTCACGAGCAGTACTTC. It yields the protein CARSLIKAGAVGHEQYF.

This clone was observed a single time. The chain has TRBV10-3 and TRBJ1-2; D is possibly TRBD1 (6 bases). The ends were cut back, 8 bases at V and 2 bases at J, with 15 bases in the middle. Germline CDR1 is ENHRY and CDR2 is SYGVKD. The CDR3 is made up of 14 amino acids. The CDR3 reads CAIGGAGANYGYTF. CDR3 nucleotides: TGTGCCATCGGGGGGGCAGGGGCGAACTATGGCTACACCTTC.

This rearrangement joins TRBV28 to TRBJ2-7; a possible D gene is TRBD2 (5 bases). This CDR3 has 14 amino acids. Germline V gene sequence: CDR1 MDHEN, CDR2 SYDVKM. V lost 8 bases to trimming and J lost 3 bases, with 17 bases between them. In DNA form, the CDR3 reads TGTGCCAGCGTCCCGGGAACGGAGTACTACGAGCAGTACTTC. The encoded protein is CASVPGTEYYEQYF.

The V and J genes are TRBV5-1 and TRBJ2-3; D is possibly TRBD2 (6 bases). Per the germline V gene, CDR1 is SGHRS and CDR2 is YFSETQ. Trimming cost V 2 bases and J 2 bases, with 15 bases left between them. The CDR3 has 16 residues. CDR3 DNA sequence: TGCGCCAGCAGCTTAATAGCGGAGAGCCTCACAGATACGCAGTATTTT. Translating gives CASSLIAESLTDTQYF.

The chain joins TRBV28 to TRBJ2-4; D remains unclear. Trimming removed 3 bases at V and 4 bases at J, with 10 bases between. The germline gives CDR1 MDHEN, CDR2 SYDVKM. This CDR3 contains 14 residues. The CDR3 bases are TGTGCCAGCAGTTTTGGAGTGGCAAAAAACATTCAGTACTTC. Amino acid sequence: CASSFGVAKNIQYF.

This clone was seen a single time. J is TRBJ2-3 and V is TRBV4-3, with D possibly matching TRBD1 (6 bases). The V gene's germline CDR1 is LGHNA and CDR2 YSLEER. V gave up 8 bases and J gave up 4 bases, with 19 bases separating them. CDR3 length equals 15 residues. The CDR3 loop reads CASSQGQFPPDTQYF. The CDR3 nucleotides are TGCGCCAGCTCCCAAGGACAGTTTCCCCCAGATACGCAGTATTTT.

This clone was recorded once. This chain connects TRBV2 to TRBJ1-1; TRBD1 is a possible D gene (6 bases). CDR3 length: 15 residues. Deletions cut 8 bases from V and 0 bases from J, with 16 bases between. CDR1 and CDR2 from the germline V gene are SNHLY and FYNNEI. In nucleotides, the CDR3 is TGTGCCAGCCAAGCTAGGGGGGGAATGAACACTGAAGCTTTCTTT. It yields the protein CASQARGGMNTEAFF.

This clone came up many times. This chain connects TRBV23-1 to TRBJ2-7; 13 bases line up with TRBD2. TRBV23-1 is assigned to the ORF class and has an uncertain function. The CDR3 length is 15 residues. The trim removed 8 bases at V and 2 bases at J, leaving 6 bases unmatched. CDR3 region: CASALLAGGTYEQYF. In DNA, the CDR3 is TGCGCCAGCGCCCTACTAGCGGGAGGGACCTACGAGCAGTACTTC.

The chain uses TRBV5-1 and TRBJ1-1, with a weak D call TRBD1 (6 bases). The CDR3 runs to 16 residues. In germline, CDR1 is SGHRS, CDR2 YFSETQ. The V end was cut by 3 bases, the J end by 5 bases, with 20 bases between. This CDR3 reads CASSSEGRGLDTEAFF. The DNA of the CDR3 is TGCGCCAGCAGCTCCGAAGGTCGGGGGCTGGATACTGAAGCTTTCTTT.

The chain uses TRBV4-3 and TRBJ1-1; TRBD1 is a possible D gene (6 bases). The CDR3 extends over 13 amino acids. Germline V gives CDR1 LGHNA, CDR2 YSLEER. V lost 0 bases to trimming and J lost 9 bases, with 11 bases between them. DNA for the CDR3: TGCGCCAGCAGCCAAGATAGGGGGGATCAAGCTTTCTTT. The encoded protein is CASSQDRGDQAFF.

CDR3 protein: CASSQSFSSNEQFF. CDR3 sequence (DNA): TGCGCCAGCAGCCAAAGTTTTAGTTCCAATGAGCAGTTCTTC. The chain couples TRBV4-3 to TRBJ2-1, with D hard to call. Germline V gene sequence: CDR1 LGHNA, CDR2 YSLEER. CDR3 length: 14 amino acids. V lost 2 bases and J lost 6, with 11 bases in between.

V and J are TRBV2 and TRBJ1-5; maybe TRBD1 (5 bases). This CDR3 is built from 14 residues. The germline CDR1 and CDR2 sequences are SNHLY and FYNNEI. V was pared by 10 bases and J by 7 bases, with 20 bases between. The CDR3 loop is CATRPGTRGQPQHF. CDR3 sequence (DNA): TGTGCCACTCGACCGGGGACTCGGGGACAGCCCCAGCATTTT.

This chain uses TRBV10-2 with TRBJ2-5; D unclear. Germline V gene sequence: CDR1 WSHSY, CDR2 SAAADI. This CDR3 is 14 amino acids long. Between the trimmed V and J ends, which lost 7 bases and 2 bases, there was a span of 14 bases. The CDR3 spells CASTQVHPQETQYF. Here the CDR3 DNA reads TGCGCCAGCACTCAAGTGCACCCGCAAGAGACCCAGTACTTC.